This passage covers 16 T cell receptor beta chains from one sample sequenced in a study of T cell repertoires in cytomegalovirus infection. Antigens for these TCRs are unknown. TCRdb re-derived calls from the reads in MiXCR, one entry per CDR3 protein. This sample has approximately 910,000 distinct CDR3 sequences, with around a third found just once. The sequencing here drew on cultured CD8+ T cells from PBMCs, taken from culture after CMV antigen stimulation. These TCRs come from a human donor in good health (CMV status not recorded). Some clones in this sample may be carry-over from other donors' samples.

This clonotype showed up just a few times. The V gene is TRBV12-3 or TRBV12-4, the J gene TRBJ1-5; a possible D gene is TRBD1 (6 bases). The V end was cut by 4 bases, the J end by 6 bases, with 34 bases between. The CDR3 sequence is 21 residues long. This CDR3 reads CASSYLSLARSSTGQVQPQHF. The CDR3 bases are TGTGCCAGCAGTTACCTCTCTCTTGCCCGGTCTTCAACAGGGCAGGTTCAGCCCCAGCATTTT.

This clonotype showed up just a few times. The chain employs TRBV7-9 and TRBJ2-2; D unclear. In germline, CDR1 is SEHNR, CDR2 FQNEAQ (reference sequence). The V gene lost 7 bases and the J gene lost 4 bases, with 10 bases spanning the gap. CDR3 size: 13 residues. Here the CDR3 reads CASNSGSTGELFF. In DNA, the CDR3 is TGTGCCAGCAATTCGGGTAGCACCGGGGAGCTGTTTTTT.

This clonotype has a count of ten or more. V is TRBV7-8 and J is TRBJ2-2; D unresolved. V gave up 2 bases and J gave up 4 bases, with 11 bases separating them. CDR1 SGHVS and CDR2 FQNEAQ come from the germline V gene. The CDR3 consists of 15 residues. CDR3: CASSLPGRTTGELFF. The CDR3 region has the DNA TGTGCCAGCAGCTTACCAGGACGGACCACCGGGGAGCTGTTTTTT.

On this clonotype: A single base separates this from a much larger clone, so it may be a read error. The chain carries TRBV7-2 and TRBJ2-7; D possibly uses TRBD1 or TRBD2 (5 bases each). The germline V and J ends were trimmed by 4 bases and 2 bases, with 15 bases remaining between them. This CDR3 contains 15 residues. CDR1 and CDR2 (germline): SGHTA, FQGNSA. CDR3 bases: TGTGCCAGCAGCTCACCCCGGGACGTTGCCTACGAGCAGTACGTC. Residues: CASSSPRDVAYEQYV.

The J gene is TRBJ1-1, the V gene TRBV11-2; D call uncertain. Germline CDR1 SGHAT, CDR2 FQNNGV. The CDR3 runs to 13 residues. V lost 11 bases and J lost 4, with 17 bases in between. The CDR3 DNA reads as TGTGCCCTCTCTTTGGTAAGCGCCACTGAAGCTTTCTTT. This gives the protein CALSLVSATEAFF. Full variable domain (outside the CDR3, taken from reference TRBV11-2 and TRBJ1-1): EAGVAQSPRYKIIEKRQSVAFWCNPISGHATLYWYQQILGQGPKLLIQFQNNGVVDDSQLPKDRFSAERLKGVDSTLKIQPAKLEDSAVYLCALSLVSATEAFFGQGTRLTVV.

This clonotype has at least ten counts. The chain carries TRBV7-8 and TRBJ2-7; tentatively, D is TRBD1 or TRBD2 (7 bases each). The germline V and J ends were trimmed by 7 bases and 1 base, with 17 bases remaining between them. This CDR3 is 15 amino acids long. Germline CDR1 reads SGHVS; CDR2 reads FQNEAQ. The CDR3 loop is CASTQGGGPSYEQYV. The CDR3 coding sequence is TGTGCCAGCACCCAGGGGGGGGGACCTTCCTACGAGCAGTACGTC.

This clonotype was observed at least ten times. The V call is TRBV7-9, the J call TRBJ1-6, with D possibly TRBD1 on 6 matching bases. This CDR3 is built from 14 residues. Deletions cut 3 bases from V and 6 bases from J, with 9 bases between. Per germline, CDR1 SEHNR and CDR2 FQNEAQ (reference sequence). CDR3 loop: CASSFRQANSPLHF. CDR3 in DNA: TGTGCCAGCAGCTTTCGACAGGCTAATTCACCCCTCCACTTT.

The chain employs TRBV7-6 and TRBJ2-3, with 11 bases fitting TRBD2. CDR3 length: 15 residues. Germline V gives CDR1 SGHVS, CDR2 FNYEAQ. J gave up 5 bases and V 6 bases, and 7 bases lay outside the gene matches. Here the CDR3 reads CASSHSGGDQDTQYF. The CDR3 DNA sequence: TGTGCCAGCAGTCATAGCGGGGGGGACCAAGATACGCAGTATTTT.

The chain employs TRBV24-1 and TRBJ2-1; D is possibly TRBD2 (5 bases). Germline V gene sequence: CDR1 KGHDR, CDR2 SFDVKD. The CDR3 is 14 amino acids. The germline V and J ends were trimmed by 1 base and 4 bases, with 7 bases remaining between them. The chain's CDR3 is CATSDFREYNEQFF. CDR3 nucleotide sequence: TGTGCCACCAGTGATTTTAGGGAGTACAATGAGCAGTTCTTC.

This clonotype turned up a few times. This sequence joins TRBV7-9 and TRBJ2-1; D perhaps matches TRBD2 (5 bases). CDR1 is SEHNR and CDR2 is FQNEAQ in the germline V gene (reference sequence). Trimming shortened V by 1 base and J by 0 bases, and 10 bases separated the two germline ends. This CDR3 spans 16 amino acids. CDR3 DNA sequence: TGTGCCAGCAGCTTAGTATCCGGGAACTCCTACAATGAGCAGTTCTTC. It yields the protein CASSLVSGNSYNEQFF. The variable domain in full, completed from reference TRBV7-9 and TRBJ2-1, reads DTGVSQNPRHKITKRGQNVTFRCDPISEHNRLYWYRQTLGQGPEFLTYFQNEAQLEKSRLLSDRFSAERPKGSFSTLEIQRTEQGDSAMYLCASSLVSGNSYNEQFFGPGTRLTVL.

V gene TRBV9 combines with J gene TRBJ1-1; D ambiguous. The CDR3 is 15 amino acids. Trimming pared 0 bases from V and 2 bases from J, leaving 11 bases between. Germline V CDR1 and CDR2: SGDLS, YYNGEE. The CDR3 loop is CASSVGLELNTEAFF. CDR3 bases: TGTGCCAGCAGCGTAGGGCTAGAGCTAAACACTGAAGCTTTCTTT.

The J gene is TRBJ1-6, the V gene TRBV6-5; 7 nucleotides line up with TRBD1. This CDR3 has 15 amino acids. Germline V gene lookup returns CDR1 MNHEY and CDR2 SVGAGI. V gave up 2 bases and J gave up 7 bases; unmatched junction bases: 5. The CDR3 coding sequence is TGTGCCAGCAGTTACGGGGGGGACAGAAATTCACCCCTCCACTTT. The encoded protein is CASSYGGDRNSPLHF.

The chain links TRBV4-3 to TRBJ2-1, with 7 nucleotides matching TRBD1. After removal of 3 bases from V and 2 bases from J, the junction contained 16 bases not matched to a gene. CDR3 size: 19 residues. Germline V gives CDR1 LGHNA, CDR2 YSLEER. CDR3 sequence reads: CASSQQEPTGTETYNEQFF. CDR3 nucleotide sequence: TGCGCCAGCAGCCAGCAAGAGCCTACCGGGACAGAAACCTACAATGAGCAGTTCTTC.

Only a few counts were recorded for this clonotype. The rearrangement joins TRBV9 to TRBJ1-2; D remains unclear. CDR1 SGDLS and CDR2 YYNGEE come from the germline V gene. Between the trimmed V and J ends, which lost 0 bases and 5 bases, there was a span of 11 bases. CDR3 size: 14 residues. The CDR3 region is CASSVVSGYYGYTF. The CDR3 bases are TGTGCCAGCAGCGTAGTGTCAGGCTATTATGGCTACACCTTC. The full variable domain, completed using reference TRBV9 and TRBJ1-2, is DSGVTQTPKHLITATGQRVTLRCSPRSGDLSVYWYQQSLDQGLQFLIQYYNGEERAKGNILERFSAQQFPDLHSELNLSSLELGDSALYFCASSVVSGYYGYTFGSGTRLTVV.

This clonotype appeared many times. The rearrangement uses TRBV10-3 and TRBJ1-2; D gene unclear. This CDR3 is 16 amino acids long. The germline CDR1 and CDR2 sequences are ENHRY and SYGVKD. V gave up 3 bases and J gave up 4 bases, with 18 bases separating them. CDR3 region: CAISDQAAEPSYGYTF. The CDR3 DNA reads TGTGCCATCAGTGACCAAGCAGCAGAACCATCCTATGGCTACACCTTC.

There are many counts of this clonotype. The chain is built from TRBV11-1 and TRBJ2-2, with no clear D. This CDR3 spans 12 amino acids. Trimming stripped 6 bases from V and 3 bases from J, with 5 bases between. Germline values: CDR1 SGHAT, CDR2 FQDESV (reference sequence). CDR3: CASRRDTGELFF. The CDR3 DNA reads TGTGCCAGCAGAAGGGACACCGGGGAGCTGTTTTTT. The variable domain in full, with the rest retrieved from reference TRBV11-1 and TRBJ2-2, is EAEVAQSPRYKITEKSQAVAFWCDPISGHATLYWYRQILGQGPELLVQFQDESVVDDSQLPKDRFSAERLKGVDSTLKIQPAELGDSAMYLCASRRDTGELFFGEGSRLTVL.